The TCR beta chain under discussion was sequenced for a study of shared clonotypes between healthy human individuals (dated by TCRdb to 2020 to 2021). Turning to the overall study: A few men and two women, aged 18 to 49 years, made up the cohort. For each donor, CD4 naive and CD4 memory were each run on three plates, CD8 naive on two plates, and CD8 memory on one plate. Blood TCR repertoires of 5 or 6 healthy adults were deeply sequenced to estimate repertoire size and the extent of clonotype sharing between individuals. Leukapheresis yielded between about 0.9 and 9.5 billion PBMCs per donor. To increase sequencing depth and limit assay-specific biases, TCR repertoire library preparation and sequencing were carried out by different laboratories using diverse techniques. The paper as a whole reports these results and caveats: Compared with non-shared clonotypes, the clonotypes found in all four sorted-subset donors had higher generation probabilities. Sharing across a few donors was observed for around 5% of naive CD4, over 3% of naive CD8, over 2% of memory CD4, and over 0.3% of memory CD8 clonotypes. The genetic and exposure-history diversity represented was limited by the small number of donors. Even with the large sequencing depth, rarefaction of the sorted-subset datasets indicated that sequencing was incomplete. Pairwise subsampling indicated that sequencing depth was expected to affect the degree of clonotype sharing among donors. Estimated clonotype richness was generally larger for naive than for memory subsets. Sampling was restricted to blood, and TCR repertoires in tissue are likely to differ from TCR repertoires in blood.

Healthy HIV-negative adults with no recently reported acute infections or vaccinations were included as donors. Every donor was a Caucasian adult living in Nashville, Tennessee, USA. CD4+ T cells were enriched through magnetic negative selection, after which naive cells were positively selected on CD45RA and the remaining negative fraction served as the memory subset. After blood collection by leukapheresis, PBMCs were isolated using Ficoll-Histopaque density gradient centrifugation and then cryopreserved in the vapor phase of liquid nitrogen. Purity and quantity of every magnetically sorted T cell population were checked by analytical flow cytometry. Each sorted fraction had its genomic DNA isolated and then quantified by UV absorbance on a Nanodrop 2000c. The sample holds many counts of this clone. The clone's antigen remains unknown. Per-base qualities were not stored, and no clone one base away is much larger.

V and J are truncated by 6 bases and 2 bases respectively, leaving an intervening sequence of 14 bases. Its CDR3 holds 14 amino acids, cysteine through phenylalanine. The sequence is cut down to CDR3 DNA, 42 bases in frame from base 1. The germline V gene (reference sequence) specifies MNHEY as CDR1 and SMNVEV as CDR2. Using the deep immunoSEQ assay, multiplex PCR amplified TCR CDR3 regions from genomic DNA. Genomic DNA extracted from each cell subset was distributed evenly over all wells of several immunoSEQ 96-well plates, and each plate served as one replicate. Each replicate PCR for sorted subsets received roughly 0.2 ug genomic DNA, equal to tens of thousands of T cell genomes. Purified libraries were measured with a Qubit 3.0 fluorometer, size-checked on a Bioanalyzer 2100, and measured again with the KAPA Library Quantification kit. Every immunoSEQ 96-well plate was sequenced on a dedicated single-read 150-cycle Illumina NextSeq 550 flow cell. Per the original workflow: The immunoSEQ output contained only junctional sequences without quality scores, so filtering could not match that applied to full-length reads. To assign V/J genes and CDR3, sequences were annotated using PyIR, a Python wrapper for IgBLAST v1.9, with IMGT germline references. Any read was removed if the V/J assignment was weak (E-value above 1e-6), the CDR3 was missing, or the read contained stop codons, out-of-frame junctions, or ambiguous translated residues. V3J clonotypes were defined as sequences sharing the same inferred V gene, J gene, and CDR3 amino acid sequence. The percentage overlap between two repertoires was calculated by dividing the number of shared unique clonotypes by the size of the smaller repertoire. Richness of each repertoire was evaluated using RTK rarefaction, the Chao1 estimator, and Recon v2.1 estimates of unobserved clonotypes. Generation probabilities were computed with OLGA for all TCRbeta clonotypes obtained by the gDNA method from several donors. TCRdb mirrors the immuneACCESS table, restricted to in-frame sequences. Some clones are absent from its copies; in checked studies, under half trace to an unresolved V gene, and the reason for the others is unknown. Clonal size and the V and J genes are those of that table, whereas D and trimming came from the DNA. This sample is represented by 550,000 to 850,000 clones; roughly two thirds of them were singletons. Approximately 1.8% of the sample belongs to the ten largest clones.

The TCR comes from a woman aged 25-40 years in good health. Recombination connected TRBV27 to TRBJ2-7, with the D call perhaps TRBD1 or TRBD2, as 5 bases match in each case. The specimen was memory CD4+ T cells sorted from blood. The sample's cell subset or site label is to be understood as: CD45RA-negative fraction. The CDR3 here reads CASRTAARPYEQYF. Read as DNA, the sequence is TGTGCCAGCAGGACAGCGGCCCGGCCCTACGAGCAGTACTTC.